The clone carrying this T cell receptor beta chain has just one count. The antigen is not known. Measured with immunoSEQ multiplex PCR; TCRdb has only the in-frame clones, and not every one. The table includes over 300,000 clones, around 86% detected once. This specimen belongs to a study of shared clonotypes between healthy human individuals. Study-level results: Against clonotypes common to all four donors, non-shared ones had lower generation probabilities.

The CDR3 length is 12 residues. The V and J ends lost 10 bases and 3 bases respectively, with 9 bases between them. Germline CDR1 MDHEN, CDR2 SYDVKM. The receptor was isolated from a man between 18 and 35 years old in good health. V usage is TRBV28 and J usage is TRBJ1-4, with D perhaps matching TRBD1 (5 bases). Sequencing was done on a sample of memory CD8+ T cells sorted from blood. Subset: CD45RO+ cells pooled with CCR7-negative TemRA cells. In nucleotides, the CDR3 is TGTGCCACCATGGGGGCTAATGAAAAACTGTTTTTT. It encodes CATMGANEKLFF.